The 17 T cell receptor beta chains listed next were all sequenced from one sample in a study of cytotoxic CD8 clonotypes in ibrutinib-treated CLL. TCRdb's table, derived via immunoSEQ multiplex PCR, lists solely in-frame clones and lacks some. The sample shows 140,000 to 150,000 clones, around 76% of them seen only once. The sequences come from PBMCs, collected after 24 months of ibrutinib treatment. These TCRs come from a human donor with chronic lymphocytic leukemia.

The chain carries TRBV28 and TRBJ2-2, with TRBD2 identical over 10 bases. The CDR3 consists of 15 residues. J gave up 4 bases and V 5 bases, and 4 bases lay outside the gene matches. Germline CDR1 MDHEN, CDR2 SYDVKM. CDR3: CASSIAGGGTGELFF. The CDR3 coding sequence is TGTGCCAGCAGTATAGCGGGAGGCGGCACCGGGGAGCTGTTTTTT.

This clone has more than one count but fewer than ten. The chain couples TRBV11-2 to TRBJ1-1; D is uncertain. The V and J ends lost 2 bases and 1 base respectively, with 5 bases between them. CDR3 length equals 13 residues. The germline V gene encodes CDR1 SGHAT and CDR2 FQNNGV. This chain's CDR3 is CASSLFANTEAFF. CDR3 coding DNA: TGTGCCAGCAGCTTATTTGCGAACACTGAAGCTTTCTTT.

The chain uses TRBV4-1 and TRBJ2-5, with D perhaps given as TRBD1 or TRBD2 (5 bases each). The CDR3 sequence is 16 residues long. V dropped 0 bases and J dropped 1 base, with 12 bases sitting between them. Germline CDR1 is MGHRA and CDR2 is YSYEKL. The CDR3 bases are TGCGCCAGCAGCCAAGAGGGACGCAGACCCCAAGAGACCCAGTACTTC. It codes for CASSQEGRRPQETQYF.

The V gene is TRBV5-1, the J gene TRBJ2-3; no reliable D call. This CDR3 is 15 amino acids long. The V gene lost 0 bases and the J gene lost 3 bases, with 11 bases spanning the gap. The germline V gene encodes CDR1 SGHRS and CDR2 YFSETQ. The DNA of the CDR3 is TGCGCCAGCAGCTTGGCCAATGGGATGACAGATACGCAGTATTTT. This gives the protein CASSLANGMTDTQYF.

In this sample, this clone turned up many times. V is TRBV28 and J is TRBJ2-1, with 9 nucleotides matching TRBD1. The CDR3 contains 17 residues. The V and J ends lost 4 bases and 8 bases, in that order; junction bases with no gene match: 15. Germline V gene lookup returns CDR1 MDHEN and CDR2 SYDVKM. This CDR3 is CASSSFIWGQGHDEQFF. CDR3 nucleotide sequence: TGTGCCAGCAGTTCTTTTATCTGGGGACAGGGTCACGATGAGCAGTTCTTC.

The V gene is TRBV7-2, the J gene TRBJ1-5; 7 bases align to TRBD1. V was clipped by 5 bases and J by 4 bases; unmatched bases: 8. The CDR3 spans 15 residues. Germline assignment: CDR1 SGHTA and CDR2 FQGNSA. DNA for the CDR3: TGTGCCAGCAGCACATTAGGACAGGTGAATCAGCCCCAGCATTTT. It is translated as CASSTLGQVNQPQHF.

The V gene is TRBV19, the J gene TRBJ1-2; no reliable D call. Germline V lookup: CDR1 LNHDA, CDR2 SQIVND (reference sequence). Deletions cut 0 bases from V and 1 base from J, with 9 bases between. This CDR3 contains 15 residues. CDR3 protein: CASSIDTGVNYGYTF. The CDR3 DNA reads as TGTGCCAGTAGTATAGATACCGGGGTTAACTATGGCTACACCTTC.

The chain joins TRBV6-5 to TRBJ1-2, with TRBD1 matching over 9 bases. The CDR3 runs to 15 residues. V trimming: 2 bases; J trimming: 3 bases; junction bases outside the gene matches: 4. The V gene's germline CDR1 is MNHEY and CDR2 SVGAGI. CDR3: CASSYARDRDYGYTF. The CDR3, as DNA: TGTGCCAGCAGTTACGCCCGGGACAGGGACTATGGCTACACCTTC.

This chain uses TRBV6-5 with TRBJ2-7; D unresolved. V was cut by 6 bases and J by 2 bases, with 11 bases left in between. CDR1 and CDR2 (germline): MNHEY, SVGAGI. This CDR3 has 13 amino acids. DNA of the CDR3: TGTGCCAGCAGCCCACGCAGAGCCTACGAGCAGTACTTC. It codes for CASSPRRAYEQYF.

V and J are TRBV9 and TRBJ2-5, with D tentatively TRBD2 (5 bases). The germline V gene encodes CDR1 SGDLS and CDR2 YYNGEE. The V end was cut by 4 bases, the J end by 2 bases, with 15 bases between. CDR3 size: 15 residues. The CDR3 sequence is CASSPGLAEQETQYF. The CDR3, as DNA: TGTGCCAGCAGCCCCGGGCTAGCCGAACAAGAGACCCAGTACTTC.

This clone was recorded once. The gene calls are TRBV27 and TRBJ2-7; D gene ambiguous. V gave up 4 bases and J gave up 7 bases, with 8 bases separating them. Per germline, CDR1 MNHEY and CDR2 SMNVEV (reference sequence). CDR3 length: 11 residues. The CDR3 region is CASSSLGEQYF. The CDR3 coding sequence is TGTGCCAGCAGTTCCCTGGGGGAGCAGTACTTC.

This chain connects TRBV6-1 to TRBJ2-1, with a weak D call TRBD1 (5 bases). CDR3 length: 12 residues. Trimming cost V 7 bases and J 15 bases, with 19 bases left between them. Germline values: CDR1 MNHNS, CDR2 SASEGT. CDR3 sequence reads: CASNEGAGPGFF. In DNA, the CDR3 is TGTGCCAGCAACGAAGGGGCTGGCCCAGGGTTCTTC.

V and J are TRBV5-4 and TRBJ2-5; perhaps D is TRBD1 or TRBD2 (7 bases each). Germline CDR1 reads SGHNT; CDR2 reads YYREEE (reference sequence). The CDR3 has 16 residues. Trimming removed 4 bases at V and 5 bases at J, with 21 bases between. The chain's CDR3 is CASSPGGGGWRETQYF. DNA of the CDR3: TGTGCCAGCAGCCCTGGGGGAGGGGGCTGGCGGGAGACCCAGTACTTC. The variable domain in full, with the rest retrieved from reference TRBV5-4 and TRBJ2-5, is ETGVTQSPTHLIKTRGQQVTLRCSSQSGHNTVSWYQQALGQGPQFIFQYYREEENGRGNFPPRFSGLQFPNYSSELNVNALELDDSALYLCASSPGGGGWRETQYFGPGTRLLVL.

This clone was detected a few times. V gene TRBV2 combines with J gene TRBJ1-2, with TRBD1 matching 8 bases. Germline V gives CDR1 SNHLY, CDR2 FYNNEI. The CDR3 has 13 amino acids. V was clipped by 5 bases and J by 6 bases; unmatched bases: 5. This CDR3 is CASSPTGVDGYTF. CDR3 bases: TGTGCCAGCAGTCCGACAGGGGTGGATGGCTACACCTTC.

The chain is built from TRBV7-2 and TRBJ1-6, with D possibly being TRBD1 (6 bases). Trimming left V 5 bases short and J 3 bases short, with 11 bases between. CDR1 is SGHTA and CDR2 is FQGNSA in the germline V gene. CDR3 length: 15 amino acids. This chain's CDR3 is CASSTRTVYNSPLHF. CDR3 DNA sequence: TGTGCCAGCAGCACCCGGACAGTCTATAATTCACCCCTCCACTTT.

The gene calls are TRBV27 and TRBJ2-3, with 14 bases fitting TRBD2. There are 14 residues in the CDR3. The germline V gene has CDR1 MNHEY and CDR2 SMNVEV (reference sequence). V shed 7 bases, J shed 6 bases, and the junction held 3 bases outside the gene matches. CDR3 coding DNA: TGTGCCAGCAAAAGACTAGCGGGAGGGGATACGCAGTATTTT. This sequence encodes CASKRLAGGDTQYF.

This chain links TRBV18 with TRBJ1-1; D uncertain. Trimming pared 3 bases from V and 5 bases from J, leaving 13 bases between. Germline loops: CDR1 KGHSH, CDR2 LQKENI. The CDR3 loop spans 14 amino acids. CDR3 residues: CASSPERAVTEAFF. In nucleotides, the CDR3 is TGTGCCAGCTCACCCGAACGGGCTGTTACTGAAGCTTTCTTT. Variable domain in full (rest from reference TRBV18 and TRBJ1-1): NAGVMQNPRHLVRRRGQEARLRCSPMKGHSHVYWYRQLPEEGLKFMVYLQKENIIDESGMPKERFSAEFPKEGPSILRIQQVVRGDSAAYFCASSPERAVTEAFFGQGTRLTVV.